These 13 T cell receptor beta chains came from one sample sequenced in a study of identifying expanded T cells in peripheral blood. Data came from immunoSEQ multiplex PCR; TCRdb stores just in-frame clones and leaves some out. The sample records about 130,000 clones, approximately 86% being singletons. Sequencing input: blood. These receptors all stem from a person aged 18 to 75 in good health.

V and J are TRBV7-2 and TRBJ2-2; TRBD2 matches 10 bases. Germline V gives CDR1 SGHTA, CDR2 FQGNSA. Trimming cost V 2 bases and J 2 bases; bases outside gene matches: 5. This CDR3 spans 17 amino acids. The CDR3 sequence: CASSLISGRLNTGELFF. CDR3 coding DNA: TGTGCCAGCAGCTTAATTAGCGGGAGGCTTAACACCGGGGAGCTGTTTTTT.

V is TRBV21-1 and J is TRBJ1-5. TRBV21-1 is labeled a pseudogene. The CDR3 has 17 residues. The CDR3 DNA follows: TGTGCCAGCAGCAAAGGGGAGGGGAGGGATAGCAATCAGCCCCAGCATTTT. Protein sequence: CASSKGEGRDSNQPQHF.

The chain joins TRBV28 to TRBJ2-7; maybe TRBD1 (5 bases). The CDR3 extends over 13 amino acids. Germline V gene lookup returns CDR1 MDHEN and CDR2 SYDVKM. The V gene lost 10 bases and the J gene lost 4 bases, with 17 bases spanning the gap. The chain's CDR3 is CATEAGNIYEQYF. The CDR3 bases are TGTGCCACAGAGGCAGGGAATATATACGAGCAGTACTTC.

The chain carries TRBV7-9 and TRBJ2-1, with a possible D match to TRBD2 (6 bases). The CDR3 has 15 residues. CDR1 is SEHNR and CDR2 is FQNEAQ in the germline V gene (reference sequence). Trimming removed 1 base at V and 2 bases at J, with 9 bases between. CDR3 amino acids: CASSLDRTTYNEQFF. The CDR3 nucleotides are TGTGCCAGCAGCTTAGATCGGACTACCTACAATGAGCAGTTCTTC. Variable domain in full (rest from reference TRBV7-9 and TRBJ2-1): DTGVSQNPRHKITKRGQNVTFRCDPISEHNRLYWYRQTLGQGPEFLTYFQNEAQLEKSRLLSDRFSAERPKGSFSTLEIQRTEQGDSAMYLCASSLDRTTYNEQFFGPGTRLTVL.

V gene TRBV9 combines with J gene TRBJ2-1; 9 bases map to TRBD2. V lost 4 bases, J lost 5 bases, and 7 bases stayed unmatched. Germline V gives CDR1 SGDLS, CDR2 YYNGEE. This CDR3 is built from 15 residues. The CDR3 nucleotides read TGTGCCAGCAGCCGGGGACTAGCTTCCCACAATGAGCAGTTCTTC. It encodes CASSRGLASHNEQFF.

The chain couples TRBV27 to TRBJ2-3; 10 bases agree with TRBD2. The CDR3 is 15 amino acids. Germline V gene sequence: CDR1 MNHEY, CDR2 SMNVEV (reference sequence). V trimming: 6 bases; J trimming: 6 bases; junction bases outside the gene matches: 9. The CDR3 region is CASRNLGLASDTQYF. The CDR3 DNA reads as TGTGCCAGCAGAAACCTGGGACTAGCGAGCGATACGCAGTATTTT.

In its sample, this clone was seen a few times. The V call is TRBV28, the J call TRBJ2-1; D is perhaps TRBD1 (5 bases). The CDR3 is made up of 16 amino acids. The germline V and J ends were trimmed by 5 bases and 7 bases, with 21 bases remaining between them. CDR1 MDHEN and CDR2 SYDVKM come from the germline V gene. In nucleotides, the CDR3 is TGTGCCAGCAGTCCGTACAGAGCAGGGCTAAGGAATGAGCAGTTCTTC. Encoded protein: CASSPYRAGLRNEQFF.

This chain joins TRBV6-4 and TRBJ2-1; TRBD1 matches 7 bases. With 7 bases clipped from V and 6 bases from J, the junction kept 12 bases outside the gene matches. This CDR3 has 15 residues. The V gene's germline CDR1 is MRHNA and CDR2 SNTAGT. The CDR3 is CASNGYGQDINEQFF. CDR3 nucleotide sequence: TGTGCCAGCAATGGTTACGGACAGGATATCAATGAGCAGTTCTTC.

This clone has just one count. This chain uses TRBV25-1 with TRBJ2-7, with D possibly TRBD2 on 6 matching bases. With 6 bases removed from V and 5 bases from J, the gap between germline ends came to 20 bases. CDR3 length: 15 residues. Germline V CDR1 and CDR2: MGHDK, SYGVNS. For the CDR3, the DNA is TGTGCCAGCAGCCCCCGTGGGAGGCCGATGGACGAGCAGTACTTC. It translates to CASSPRGRPMDEQYF.

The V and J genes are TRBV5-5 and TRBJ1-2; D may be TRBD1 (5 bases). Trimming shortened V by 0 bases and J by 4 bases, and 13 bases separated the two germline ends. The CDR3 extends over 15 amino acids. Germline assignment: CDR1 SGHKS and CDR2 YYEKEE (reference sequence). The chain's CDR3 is CASSLGSGGGYGYTF. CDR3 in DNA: TGTGCCAGCAGCTTGGGATCCGGTGGGGGCTATGGCTACACCTTC.

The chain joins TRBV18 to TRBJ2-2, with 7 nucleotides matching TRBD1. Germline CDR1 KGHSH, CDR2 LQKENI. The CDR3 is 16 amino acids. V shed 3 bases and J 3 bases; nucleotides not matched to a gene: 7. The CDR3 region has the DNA TGTGCCAGCTCACCCCAGGGGGACCTTGACACCGGGGAGCTGTTTTTT. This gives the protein CASSPQGDLDTGELFF.

This CDR3 is CASSIAGGRTKNIQYF. As DNA, the CDR3 is TGTGCCAGTAGTATAGCGGGGGGGCGGACCAAAAACATTCAGTACTTC. This sequence joins TRBV19 and TRBJ2-4, with 8 bases lining up with TRBD2. Germline CDR1 and CDR2: LNHDA and SQIVND (reference sequence). The CDR3 runs 16 residues. The V gene end was trimmed by 1 base and the J gene end by 2 bases; junction bases not matched to a gene: 4.

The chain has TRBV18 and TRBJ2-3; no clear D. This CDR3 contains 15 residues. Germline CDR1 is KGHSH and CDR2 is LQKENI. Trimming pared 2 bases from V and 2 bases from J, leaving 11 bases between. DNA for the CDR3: TGTGCCAGCTCACCAGATTACCTTTCCACAGATACGCAGTATTTT. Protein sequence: CASSPDYLSTDTQYF.